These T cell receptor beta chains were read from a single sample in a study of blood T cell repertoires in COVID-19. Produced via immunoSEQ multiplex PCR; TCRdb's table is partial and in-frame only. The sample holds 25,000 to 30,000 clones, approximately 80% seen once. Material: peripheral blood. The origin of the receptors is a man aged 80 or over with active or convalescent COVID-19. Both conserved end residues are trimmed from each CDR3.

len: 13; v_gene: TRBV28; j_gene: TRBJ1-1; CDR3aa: ASSLDQRLNTEAF
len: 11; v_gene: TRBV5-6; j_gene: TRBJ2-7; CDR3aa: ASSIRGHYEQY
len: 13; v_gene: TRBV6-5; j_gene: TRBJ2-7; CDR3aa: ASSYDWTSSYEQY
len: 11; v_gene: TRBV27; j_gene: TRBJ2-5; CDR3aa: ASRGYGSETQY
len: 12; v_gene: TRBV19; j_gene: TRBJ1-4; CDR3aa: ASSEGQDAGKLF
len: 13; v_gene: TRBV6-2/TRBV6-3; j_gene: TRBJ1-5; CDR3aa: ASSLFQGVNQPQH
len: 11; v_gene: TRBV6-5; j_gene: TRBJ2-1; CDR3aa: ASSRQGYNEQF
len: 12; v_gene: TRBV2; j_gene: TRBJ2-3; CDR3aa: ASRRTSGTDTQY
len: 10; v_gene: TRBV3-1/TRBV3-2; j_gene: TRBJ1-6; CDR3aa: ASSLEQSPLH
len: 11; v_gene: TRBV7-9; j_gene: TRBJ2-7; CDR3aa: ASSWGPMGEQY
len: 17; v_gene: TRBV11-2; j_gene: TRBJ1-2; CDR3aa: ASSTPLLIPLTHIYGYT
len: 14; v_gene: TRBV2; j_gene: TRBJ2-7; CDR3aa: ASTAGLAGGRNEQY
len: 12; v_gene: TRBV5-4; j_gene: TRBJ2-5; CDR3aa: ASSPRGGGETQY
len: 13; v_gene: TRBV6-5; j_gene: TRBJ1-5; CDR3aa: ASSYSGRSNQPQH
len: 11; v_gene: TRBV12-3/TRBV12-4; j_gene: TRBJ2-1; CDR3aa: ASSTRGVFKQF
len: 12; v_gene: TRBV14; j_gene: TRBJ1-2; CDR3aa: ASRPALLAHGYT
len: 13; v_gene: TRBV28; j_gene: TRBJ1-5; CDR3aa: ASTNQGARSQPQH
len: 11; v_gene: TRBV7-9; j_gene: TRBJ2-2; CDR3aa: ASGLQYTGELF
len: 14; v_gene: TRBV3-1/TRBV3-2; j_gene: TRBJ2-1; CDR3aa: ASSLHSGRATNEQF
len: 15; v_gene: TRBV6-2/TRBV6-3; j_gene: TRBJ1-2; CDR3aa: ASSYRDRASLDYGYT
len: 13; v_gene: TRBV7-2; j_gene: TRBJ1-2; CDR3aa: ASSPSTGVRYGYT
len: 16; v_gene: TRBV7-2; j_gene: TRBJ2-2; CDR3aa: ASSFRVPVRGRGGELF
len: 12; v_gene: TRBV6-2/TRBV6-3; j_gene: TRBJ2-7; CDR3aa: ASSYSAATYEQY
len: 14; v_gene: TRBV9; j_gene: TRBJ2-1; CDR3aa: ASSSMGLALANEQF